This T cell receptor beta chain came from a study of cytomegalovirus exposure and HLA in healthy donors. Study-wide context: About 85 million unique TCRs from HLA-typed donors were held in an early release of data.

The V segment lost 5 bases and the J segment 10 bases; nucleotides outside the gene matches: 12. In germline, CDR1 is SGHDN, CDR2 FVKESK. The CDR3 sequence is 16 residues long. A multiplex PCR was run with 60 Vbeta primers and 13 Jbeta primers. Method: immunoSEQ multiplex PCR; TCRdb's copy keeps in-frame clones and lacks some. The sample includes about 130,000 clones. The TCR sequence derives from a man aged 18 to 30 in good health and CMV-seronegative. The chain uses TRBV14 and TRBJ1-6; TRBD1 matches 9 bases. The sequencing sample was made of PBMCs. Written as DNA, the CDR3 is TGTGCCAGCAGCACCAACCCGGGACAGGGTCGCTCACCCCTCCACTTT. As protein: CASSTNPGQGRSPLHF.